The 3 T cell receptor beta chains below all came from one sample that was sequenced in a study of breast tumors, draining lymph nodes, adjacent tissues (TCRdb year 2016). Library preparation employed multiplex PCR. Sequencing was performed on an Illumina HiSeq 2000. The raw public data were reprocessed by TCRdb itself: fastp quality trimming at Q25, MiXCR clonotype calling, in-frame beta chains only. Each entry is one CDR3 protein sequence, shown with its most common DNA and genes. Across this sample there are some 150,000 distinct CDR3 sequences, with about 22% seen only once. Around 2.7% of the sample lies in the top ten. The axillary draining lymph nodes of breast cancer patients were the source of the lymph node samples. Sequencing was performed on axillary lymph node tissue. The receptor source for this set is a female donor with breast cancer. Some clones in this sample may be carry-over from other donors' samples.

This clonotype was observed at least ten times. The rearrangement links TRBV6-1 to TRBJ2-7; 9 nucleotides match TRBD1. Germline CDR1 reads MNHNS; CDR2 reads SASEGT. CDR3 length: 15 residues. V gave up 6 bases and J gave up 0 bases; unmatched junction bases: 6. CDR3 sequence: CASRSDRGSSYEQYF. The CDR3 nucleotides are TGTGCCAGCAGGTCAGACAGGGGGAGCTCCTACGAGCAGTACTTC.

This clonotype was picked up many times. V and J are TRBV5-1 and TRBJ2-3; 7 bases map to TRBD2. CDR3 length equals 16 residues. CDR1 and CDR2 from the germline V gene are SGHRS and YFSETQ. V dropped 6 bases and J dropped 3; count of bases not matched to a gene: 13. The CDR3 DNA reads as TGCGCCAGCAAACCGCCCGGGGGGACCGGGACAGATACGCAGTATTTT. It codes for CASKPPGGTGTDTQYF.

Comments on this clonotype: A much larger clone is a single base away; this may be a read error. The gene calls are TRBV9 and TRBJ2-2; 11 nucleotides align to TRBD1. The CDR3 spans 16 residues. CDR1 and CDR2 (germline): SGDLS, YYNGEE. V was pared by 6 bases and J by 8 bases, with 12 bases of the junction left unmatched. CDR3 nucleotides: TGTGCCAGCAACCCCCCACGGACAGGGGGCGGTGGGGAGCTGTTTTTT. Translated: CASNPPRTGGGGELFF. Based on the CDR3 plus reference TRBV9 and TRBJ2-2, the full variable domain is DSGVTQTPKHLITATGQRVTLRCSPRSGDLSVYWYQQSLDQGLQFLIQYYNGEERAKGNILERFSAQQFPDLHSELNLSSLELGDSALYFCASNPPRTGGGGELFFGEGSRLTVL.